This T cell receptor (beta chain) was sequenced for a study of ipilimumab plus nivolumab after autologous stem cell transplantation. Turning to the study itself: Median doses per patient: about 5 ipilimumab, about 8 nivolumab. DLBCL patients had primary refractory or relapsed disease.

Patients got ipilimumab 1 mg/kg beginning 14 to 28 days post-transplant. Profiling relied on immunoSEQ multiplex PCR, and the TCRdb table lists in-frame clones only, not all of them. The sample has roughly 15,000 clones, almost 80% seen once. The CDR3 totals 15 residues. Trimming removed 5 bases at V and 5 bases at J, with 15 bases between. The germline V gene has CDR1 SGHNT and CDR2 YENEEA. As for this clone: Its antigen remains unidentified.

Study results and limitations: Per the authors, repertoire, Treg and microbiota data justify further study.

The chain recombines TRBV11-3 with TRBJ2-2; D is ambiguous. This sequence originates from a male donor with diffuse large B-cell lymphoma. The sequenced sample was PBMCs, obtained in a trial of ipilimumab plus nivolumab as post-transplant consolidation. CDR3 coding DNA: TGTGCCAGCAGCCCGCGGCTAGGAGAAACCGGGGAGCTGTTTTTT. Translated: CASSPRLGETGELFF.